The following is a TCR beta chain sequence with its context. TCRdb keeps only in-frame clones here, not all; method: immunoSEQ multiplex PCR. The profile shows a few hundred thousand clones, approximately 87% of them singletons. This sample was included in a study of blood T cell repertoires in COVID-19. Study context: Samples came from the United States, Italy and Spain, spanning acute and convalescent COVID-19.

The CDR3 runs to 16 residues. The germline gives CDR1 SGHNT, CDR2 YYREEE (reference sequence). The trim removed 4 bases at V and 2 bases at J, leaving 5 bases unmatched. This TCR derives from a woman between 45 and 65 years old with acute or convalescent COVID-19. The sequencing input was peripheral blood. This sequence joins TRBV5-4 and TRBJ2-1; TRBD2 agrees at 11 bases. The CDR3 sequence is CASSPGLAVTYNEQFF. Written as DNA, the CDR3 is TGTGCCAGCAGCCCGGGACTAGCGGTGACCTACAATGAGCAGTTCTTC.